This entry lists 7 T cell receptor beta chains sequenced from one sample in a study of blood T cells in healthy people across ages. A second 7 to 11 cycle PCR used barcoded and J-beta primers. TCRdb re-derived calls from the 5' RACE reads in MiXCR, one entry per CDR3 protein. The sample holds around 620,000 distinct CDR3 sequences, 27% seen once. Material for sequencing was blood. Every receptor here comes from a woman between 65 and 79 years old in good health.

This rearrangement joins TRBV14 to TRBJ1-2; weak D call: TRBD1 (5 bases). This CDR3 spans 15 amino acids. CDR1 is SGHDN, CDR2 FVKESK, per germline. Deletions cut 4 bases from V and 9 bases from J, with 21 bases between. CDR3 sequence: CASSPGRGVSFSYTF. The CDR3 DNA reads as TGTGCCAGCAGCCCAGGGAGGGGAGTGTCCTTCAGCTACACCTTC.

There are a few counts of this clonotype. The chain uses TRBV24-1 and TRBJ2-1, with D perhaps matching TRBD1 or TRBD2 (6 bases each). The CDR3 sequence is 15 residues long. Trimming pared 1 base from V and 7 bases from J, leaving 13 bases between. Germline V lookup: CDR1 KGHDR, CDR2 SFDVKD. This chain's CDR3 is CATSDFRGPGNEQFF. The CDR3 DNA sequence: TGTGCCACCAGTGATTTTCGGGGGCCGGGTAATGAGCAGTTCTTC.

In its sample, this clonotype was seen a few times. CDR3 DNA: TGTGCCAGCAGCTCAGACCCGCTTAACTATGGCTACACCTTC. Its protein is CASSSDPLNYGYTF. The rearrangement uses TRBV11-3 and TRBJ1-2; D remains ambiguous. V lost 4 bases and J lost 1, with 10 bases in between. The CDR3 is made up of 14 amino acids. Germline values: CDR1 SGHNT, CDR2 YENEEA.

This clonotype has only a few counts. The chain employs TRBV12-3 or TRBV12-4 and TRBJ2-5; D is possibly TRBD2 (5 bases). The CDR3 has 11 residues. With 6 bases removed from V and 9 bases from J, the gap between germline ends came to 11 bases. CDR3 DNA sequence: TGTGCCAGCAGCTTCAAGGAGGCCCAGTACTTC. Amino acids: CASSFKEAQYF.

The chain links TRBV9 to TRBJ2-7, with 10 nucleotides matching TRBD2. V was clipped by 2 bases and J by 6 bases; unmatched bases: 8. CDR1 and CDR2 (germline): SGDLS, YYNGEE. This CDR3 spans 15 amino acids. CDR3 residues: CASSVGLAGVTEQYF. As DNA, the CDR3 is TGTGCCAGCAGCGTGGGCCTAGCGGGGGTAACCGAGCAGTACTTC.

The chain recombines TRBV25-1 with TRBJ2-1; TRBD1 matches at 9 bases. Germline V gives CDR1 MGHDK, CDR2 SYGVNS. With 4 bases clipped from V and 6 bases from J, the junction kept 7 bases outside the gene matches. This CDR3 has 15 amino acids. CDR3: CASSAPGTGTNEQFF. The CDR3 DNA follows: TGTGCCAGCAGTGCCCCCGGGACAGGGACCAATGAGCAGTTCTTC.

The rearrangement uses TRBV20-1 and TRBJ2-1; a weak D match, TRBD2 (6 bases). The CDR3 has 15 amino acids. The germline V gene encodes CDR1 DFQATT and CDR2 SNEGSKA (reference sequence). The germline V and J ends were trimmed by 2 bases and 0 bases, with 11 bases remaining between them. The CDR3 bases are TGCAGTGCTAGAACGGGGCGGGGCTCCTACAATGAGCAGTTCTTC. Translation: CSARTGRGSYNEQFF.